This T cell receptor beta chain comes out of a study of radiotherapy plus CTLA-4 blockade in lung cancer. Study conclusions and caveats: Some TCR clones had been derived from tumors. These clones expanded in peripheral blood after radiotherapy plus ipilimumab.

Turning to this clone: Its antigen is still unknown.

The table came from immunoSEQ multiplex PCR; TCRdb's copy has only in-frame clones and leaves some out. The sample lists about 38,000 clones; over 70% were seen once. The germline V gene has CDR1 MGHRA and CDR2 YSYEKL. CDR3 length: 16 amino acids. J gave up 1 base and V 0 bases, and 3 bases lay outside the gene matches. Sequencing was performed on peripheral blood, taken from a patient treated with radiotherapy plus ipilimumab. The source of this sequence is a human donor with non-small cell lung cancer who had stable disease on radiotherapy plus ipilimumab. The chain joins TRBV4-1 to TRBJ2-1, with 7 bases aligning to TRBD1. The CDR3 here is CASSQDSQGSYNEQFF. CDR3 nucleotides: TGCGCCAGCAGCCAAGATTCACAGGGGTCCTACAATGAGCAGTTCTTC.